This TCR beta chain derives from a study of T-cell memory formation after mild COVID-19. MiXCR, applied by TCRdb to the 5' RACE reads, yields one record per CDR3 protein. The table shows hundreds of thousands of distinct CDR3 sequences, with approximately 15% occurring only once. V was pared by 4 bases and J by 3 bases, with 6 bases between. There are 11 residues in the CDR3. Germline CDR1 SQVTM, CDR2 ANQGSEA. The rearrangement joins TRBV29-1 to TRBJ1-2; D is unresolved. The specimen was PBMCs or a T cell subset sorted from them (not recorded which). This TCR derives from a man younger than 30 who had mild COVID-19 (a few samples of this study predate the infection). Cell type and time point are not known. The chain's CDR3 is CSVGTDYGYTF. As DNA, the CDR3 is TGCAGCGTTGGTACCGACTATGGCTACACCTTC.